This T cell receptor beta chain stems from a study of cytomegalovirus exposure and HLA in healthy donors. Study-level findings and limits: Listed as cytomegalovirus-associated were 150 or so TCR beta chains. Among CMV-associated TCR beta chains, most appeared HLA-restricted in a later analysis.

Per germline, CDR1 SGHRS and CDR2 YFSETQ. The V gene lost 4 bases and the J gene lost 0 bases, with 8 bases spanning the gap. There are 14 residues in the CDR3. A multiplex PCR was run with 60 Vbeta primers and 13 Jbeta primers. TCRdb's table, derived via immunoSEQ multiplex PCR, lists solely in-frame clones and lacks some. In the table there are some 66,000 clones, around 75% of which are singletons. About this clone itself: Its antigen is not identified.

The sequenced sample was PBMCs. The TCR sequence derives from a man aged 60 to 69 in good health and CMV-seropositive. The chain links TRBV5-1 to TRBJ1-3; no definite D call. CDR3 protein: CASSPYTSGNTIYF. The CDR3 DNA is TGCGCCAGCAGCCCATACACCTCTGGAAACACCATATATTTT.